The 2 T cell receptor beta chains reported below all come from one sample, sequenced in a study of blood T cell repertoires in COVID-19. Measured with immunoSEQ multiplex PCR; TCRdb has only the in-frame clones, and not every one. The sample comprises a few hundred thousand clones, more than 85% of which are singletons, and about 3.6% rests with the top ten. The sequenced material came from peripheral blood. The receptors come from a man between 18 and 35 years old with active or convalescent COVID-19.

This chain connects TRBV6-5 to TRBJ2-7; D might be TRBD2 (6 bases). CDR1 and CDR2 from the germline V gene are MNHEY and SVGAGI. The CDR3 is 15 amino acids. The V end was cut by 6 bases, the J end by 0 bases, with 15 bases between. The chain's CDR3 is CASRTRSSDSYEQYF. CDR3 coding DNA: TGTGCCAGCAGAACCCGATCTAGCGACTCCTACGAGCAGTACTTC.

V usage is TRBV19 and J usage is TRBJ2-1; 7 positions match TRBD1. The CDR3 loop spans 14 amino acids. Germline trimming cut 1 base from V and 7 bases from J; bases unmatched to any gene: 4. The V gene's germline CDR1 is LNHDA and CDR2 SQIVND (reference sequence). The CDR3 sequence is CASSIVEGANEQFF. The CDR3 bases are TGTGCCAGTAGTATAGTAGAGGGGGCAAATGAGCAGTTCTTC. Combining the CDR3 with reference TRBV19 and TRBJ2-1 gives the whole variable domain DGGITQSPKYLFRKEGQNVTLSCEQNLNHDAMYWYRQDPGQGLRLIYYSQIVNDFQKGDIAEGYSVSREKKESFPLTVTSAQKNPTAFYLCASSIVEGANEQFFGPGTRLTVL.